A selection of T cell receptor beta chains follows, all from one sample in a study of STAT5B mutations in CD4+ large granular lymphocyte leukemia. Some clones are missing from TCRdb's copy, which holds only in-frame ones; the method was immunoSEQ multiplex PCR. The data contain about 48,000 clones, roughly two thirds of them seen just once; the ten biggest clones take up approximately 1.4%. Sequencing was carried out using CD4+ T cells from blood buffy coats. The receptors here all came from a human donor in good health. The CDR3 runs from the conserved cysteine through the conserved F or W.

v_call,cdr3_aa
TRBV7-9,CASSLTVYNSPLHF
TRBV7-9,CASTLGWVQGGSPLHF
TRBV2,CASSTPGFSSYNSPLHF
TRBV16,CASSQSGQGYSPLHF
TRBV18,CASSPPGLAGETQYF
TRBV18,CASRAQGQLGYEQYF
TRBV6-5,CASGHAPGQETQYF
TRBV30,CAWSAGQPQFF
TRBV18,CASSPREGGSQHF
TRBV11-2,CASSLEPYEQYF
TRBV5-1,CASSSQAGGVDTQYF
TRBV4-1,CASSRLETGDQPQHF
TRBV6-5,CASIPHGSEMNTIYF
TRBV16,CASSQGGGEAFF
TRBV19,CASSPGPGTSGRDTQYF
TRBV9,CASSVALRDTEAFF
TRBV18,CASSPGQGAPLPYGYTF
TRBV7-9,CASSHQVSAQYF
TRBV7-9,CASREWVDPSTDTQYF
TRBV7-9,CASSPTIGGSLKLFF